Detailed here is one TCR beta chain. In germline, CDR1 is SGHTA, CDR2 FQGNSA. The CDR3 runs 15 residues. V lost 5 bases and J 3 bases, leaving 17 bases between the germline ends. This record comes from a study of T cells in Graves' hyperthyroidism and ophthalmopathy. On the study more broadly: Any treatment followed the collection of peripheral blood at initial diagnosis.

Patients affected by ophthalmopathy presented a Clinical Activity Score of at least 3, a NOSPECS grade of at least 4, and disease duration below 3 months. Orbital computed tomography and thyroid ultrasound, together with serum TRAb and thyroxine and clinical symptoms, were used for diagnoses. Amplification yielded TCR beta CDR3 regions, with RNA transcripts as the source. When the TCR CDR3 underwent first-round RT-PCR, the HTBI primer set was used. Using its own MiXCR run on the multiplex PCR reads, TCRdb lists one record per CDR3 protein. The table lists hundreds of thousands of distinct CDR3 sequences, about 20% of them singletons.

The clonotype was recovered from a man aged 35-49 years with Graves' ophthalmopathy. The chain couples TRBV7-2 to TRBJ2-7; no clear D. Source material: blood. The CDR3 DNA follows: TGTGCCAGCAGCCCGACTTGGGGAAGTCACTACGAGCAGTACTTC. This gives the protein CASSPTWGSHYEQYF. Full variable domain (missing parts from reference TRBV7-2 and TRBJ2-7): GAGVSQSPSNKVTEKGKDVELRCDPISGHTALYWYRQSLGQGLEFLIYFQGNSAPDKSGLPSDRFSAERTGGSVSTLTIQRTQQEDSAVYLCASSPTWGSHYEQYFGPGTRLTVT.